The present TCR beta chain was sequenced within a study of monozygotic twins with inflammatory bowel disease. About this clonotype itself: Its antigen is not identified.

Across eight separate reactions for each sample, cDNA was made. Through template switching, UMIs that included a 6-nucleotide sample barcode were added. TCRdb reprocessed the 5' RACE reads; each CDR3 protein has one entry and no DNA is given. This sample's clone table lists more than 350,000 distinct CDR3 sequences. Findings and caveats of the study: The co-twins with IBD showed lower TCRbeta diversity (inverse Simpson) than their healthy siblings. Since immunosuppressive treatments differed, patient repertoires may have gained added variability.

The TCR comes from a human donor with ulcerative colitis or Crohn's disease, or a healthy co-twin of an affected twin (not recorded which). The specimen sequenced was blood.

The CDR3 sequence: CASTSGTGPLEQYF. This chain joins TRBV12-3 or TRBV12-4 and TRBJ2-7; the D call from TCRdb, TRBD1, cannot be confirmed without DNA. This CDR3 comprises 14 residues.